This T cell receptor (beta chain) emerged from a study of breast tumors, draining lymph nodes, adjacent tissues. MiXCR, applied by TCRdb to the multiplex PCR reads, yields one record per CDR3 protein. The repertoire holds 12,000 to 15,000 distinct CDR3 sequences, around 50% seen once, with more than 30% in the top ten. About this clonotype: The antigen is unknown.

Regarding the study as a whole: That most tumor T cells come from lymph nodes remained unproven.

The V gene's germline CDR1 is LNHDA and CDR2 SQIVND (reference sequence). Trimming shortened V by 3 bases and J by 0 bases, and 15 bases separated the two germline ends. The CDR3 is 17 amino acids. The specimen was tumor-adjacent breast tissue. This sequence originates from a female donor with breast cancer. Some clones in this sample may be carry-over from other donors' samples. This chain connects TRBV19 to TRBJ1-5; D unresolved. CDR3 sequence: CASSIYAMTHSNQPQHF. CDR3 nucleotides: TGTGCCAGTAGTATCTATGCTATGACACATAGCAATCAGCCCCAGCATTTT.